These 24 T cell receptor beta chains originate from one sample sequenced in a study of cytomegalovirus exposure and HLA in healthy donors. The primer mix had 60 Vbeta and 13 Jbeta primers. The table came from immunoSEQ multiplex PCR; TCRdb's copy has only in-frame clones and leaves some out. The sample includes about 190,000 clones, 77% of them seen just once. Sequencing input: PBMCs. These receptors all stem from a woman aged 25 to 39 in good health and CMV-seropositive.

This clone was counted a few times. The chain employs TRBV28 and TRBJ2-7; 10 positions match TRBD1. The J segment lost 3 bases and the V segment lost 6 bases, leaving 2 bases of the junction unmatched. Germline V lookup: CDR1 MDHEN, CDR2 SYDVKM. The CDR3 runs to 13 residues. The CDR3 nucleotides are TGTGCCAGCAGATGGACAGGGGGCTACGAGCAGTACTTC. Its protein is CASRWTGGYEQYF.

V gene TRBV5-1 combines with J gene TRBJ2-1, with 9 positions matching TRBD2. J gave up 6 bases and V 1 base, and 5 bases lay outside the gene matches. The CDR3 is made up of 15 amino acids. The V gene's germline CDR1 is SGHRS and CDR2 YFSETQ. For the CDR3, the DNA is TGCGCCAGCAGCTTGATGGCGGGGGGGTTCAATGAGCAGTTCTTC. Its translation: CASSLMAGGFNEQFF.

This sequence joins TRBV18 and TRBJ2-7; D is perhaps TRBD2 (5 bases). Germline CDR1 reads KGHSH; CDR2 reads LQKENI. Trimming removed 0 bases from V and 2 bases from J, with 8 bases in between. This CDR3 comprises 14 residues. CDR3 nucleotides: TGTGCCAGCTCACCACCCGGGGTCCCCTACGAGCAGTACTTC. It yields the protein CASSPPGVPYEQYF.

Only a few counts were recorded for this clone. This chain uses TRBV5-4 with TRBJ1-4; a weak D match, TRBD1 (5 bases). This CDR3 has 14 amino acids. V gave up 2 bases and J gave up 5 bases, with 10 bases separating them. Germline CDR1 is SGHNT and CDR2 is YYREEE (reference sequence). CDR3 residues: CASSLGTENEKLFF. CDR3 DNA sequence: TGTGCCAGCAGCTTAGGGACTGAAAATGAAAAACTGTTTTTT.

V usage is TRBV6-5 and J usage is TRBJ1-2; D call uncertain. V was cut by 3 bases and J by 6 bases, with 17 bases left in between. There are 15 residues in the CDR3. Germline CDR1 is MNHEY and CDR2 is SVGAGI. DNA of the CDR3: TGTGCCAGCAGTTATCCCCCGGCCGAGGCCAATGGCTACACCTTC. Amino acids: CASSYPPAEANGYTF.

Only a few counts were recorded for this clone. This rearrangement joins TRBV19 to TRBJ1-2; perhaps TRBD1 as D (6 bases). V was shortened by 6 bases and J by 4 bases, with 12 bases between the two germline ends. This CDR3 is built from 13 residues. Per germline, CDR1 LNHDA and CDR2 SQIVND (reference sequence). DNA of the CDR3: TGTGCCAGTAGCTACGACAGGACCTATGGCTACACCTTC. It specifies CASSYDRTYGYTF.

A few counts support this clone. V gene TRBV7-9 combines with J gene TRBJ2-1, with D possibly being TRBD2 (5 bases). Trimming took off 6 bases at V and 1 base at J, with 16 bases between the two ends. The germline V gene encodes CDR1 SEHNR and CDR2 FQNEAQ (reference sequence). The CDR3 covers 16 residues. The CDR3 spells CASSEARGISYNEQFF. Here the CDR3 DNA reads TGTGCCAGCAGTGAAGCCCGGGGAATTTCCTACAATGAGCAGTTCTTC.

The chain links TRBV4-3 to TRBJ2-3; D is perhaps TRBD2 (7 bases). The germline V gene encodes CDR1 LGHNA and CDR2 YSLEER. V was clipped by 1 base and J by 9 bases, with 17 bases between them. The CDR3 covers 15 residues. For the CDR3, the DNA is TGCGCCAGCAGCCAAGTCCCCGCGGGCGGGGGCACGCAGTATTTT. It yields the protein CASSQVPAGGGTQYF.

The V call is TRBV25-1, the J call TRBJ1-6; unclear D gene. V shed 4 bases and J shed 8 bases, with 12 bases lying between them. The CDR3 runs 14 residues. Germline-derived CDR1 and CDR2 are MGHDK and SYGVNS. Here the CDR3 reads CASSAIWADSPLHF. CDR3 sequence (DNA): TGTGCCAGCAGTGCGATCTGGGCTGATTCACCCCTCCACTTT.

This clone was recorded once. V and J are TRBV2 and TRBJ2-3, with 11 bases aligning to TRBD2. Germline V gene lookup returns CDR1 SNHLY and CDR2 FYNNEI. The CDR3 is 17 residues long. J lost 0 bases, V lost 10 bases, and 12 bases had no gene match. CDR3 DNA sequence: TGTGCCATCCTCTCTCCGCTAGCGGGGGGTAGCACAGATACGCAGTATTTT. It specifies CAILSPLAGGSTDTQYF.

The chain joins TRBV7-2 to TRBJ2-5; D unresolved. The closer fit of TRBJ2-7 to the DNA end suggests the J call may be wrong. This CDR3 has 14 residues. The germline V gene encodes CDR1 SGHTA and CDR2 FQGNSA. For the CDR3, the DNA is TGTGCCAGCAGCCCTGGTTTTATATTCTACGAGCAGTACTTC. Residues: CASSPGFIFYEQYF.

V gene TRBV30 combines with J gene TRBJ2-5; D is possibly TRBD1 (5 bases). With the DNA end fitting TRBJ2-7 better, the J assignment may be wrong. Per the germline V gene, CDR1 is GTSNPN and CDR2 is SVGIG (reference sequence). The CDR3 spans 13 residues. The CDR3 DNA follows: TGTGCCTGGACGGCCAGGGCGTCCTACGAGCAGTACTTC. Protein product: CAWTARASYEQYF.

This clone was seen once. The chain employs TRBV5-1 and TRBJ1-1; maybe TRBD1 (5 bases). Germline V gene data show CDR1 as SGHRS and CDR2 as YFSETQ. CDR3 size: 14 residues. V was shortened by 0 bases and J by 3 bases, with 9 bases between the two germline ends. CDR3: CASSLEGLYTEAFF. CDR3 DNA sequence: TGCGCCAGCAGCTTGGAGGGACTGTACACTGAAGCTTTCTTT.

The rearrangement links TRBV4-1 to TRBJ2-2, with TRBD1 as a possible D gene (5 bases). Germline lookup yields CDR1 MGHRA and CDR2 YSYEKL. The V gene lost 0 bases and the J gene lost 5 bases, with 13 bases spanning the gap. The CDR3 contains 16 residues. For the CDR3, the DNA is TGCGCCAGCAGCCAAGAGCCAGGGCTCAGGACCGGGGAGCTGTTTTTT. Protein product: CASSQEPGLRTGELFF.

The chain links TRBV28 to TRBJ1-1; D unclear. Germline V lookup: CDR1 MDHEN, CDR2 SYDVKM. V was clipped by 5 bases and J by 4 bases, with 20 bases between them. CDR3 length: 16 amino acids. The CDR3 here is CASSPPGTVLLTEAFF. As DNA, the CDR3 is TGTGCCAGCAGTCCCCCCGGAACAGTGTTACTCACTGAAGCTTTCTTT.

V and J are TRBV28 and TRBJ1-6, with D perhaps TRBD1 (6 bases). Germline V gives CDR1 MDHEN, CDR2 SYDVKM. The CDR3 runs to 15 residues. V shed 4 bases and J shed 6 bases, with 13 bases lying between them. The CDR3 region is CASSSGGAGNSPLHF. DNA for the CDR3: TGTGCCAGCAGTTCCGGGGGGGCCGGTAATTCACCCCTCCACTTT.

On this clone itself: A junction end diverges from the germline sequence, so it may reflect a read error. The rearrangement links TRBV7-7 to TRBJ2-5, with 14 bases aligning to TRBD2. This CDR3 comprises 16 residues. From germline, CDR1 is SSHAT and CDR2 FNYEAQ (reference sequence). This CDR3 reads CASSLGGLAGEETQYF. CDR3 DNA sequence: TGTGCTAGCAGCTTAGGGGGACTAGCGGGGGAAGAGACCCAGTACTTC.

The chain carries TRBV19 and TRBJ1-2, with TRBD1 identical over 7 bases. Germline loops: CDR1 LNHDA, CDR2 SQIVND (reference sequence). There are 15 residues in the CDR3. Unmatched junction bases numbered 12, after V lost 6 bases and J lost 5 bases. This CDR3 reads CASRGQGVDNYGYTF. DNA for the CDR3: TGTGCCAGTAGGGGCCAGGGGGTCGACAATTATGGCTACACCTTC. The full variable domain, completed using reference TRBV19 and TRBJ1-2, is DGGITQSPKYLFRKEGQNVTLSCEQNLNHDAMYWYRQDPGQGLRLIYYSQIVNDFQKGDIAEGYSVSREKKESFPLTVTSAQKNPTAFYLCASRGQGVDNYGYTFGSGTRLTVV.

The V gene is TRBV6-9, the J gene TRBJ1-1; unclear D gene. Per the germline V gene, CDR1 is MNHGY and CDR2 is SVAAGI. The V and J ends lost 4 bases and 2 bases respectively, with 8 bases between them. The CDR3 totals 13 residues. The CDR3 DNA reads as TGTGCCAGCAGTTCTGGAGATAACACTGAAGCTTTCTTT. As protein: CASSSGDNTEAFF.

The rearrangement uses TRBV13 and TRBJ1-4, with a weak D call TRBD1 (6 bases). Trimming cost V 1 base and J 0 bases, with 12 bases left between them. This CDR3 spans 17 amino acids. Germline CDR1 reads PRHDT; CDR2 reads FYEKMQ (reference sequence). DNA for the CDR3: TGTGCCAGCAGCTTAGTGGCGGGGGGCGCAACTAATGAAAAACTGTTTTTT. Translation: CASSLVAGGATNEKLFF.

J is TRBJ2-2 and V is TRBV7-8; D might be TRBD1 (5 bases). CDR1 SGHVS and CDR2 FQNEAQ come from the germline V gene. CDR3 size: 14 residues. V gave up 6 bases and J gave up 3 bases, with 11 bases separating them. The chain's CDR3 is CASSLTGYTGELFF. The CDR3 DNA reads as TGTGCCAGCAGTCTAACAGGTTACACCGGGGAGCTGTTTTTT.

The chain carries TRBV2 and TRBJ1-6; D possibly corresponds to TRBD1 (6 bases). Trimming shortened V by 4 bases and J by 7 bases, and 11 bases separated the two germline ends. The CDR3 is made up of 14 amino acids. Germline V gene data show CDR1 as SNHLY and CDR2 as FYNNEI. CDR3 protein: CASSGEDRNSPLHF. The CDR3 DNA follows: TGTGCCAGCAGTGGTGAGGACAGAAATTCACCCCTCCACTTT.

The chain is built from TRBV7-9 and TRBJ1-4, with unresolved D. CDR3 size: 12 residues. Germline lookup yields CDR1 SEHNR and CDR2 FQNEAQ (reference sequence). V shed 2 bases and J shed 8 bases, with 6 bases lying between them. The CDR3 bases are TGTGCCAGCAGCTTAATCTCGGAAAAACTGTTTTTT. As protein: CASSLISEKLFF.

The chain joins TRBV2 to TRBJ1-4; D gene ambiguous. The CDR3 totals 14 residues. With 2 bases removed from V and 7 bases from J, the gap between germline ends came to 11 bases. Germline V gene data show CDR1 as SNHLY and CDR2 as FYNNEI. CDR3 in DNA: TGTGCCAGCAGTGAATTGAGGAGCGCTGAAAAACTGTTTTTT. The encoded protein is CASSELRSAEKLFF.